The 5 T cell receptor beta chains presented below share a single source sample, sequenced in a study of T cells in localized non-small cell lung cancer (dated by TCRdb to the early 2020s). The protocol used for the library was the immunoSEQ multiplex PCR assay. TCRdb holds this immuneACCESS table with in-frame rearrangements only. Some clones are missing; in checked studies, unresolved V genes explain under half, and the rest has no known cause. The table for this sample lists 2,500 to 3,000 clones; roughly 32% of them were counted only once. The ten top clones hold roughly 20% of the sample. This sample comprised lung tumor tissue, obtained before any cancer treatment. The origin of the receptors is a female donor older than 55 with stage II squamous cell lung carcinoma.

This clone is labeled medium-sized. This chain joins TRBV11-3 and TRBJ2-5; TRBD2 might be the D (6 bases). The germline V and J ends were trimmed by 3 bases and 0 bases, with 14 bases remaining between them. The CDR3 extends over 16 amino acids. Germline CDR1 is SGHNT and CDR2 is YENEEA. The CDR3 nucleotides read TGTGCCAGCAGCTTCGGGACTTTAGCCAACCAAGAGACCCAGTACTTC. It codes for CASSFGTLANQETQYF.

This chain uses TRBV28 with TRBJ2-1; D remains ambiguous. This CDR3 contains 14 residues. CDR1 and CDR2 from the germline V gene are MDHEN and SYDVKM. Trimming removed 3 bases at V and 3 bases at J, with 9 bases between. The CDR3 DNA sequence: TGTGCCAGCAGTTTGGCCAGATACTACAATGAGCAGTTCTTC. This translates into CASSLARYYNEQFF.

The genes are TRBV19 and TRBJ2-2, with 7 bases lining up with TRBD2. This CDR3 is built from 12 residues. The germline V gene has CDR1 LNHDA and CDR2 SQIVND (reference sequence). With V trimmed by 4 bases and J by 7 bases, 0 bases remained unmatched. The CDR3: CASSTSGGELFF. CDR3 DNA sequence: TGTGCCAGTAGTACTAGCGGCGGGGAGCTGTTTTTT.

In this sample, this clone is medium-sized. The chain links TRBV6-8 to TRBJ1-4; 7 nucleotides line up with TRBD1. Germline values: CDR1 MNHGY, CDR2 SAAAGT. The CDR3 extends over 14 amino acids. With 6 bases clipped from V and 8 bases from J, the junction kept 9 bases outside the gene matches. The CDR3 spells CASSVTGVEEKLFF. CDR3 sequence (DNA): TGTGCCAGCAGCGTAACAGGGGTGGAAGAAAAACTGTTTTTT.

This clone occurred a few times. The CDR3 reads CASSEKGGAAATEAFF. CDR3 nucleotides: TGCGCCAGCAGTGAGAAGGGCGGGGCAGCGGCCACTGAAGCTTTCTTT. The rearrangement joins TRBV10-2 to TRBJ1-1, with D possibly TRBD1 on 5 matching bases. Germline V gene sequence: CDR1 WSHSY, CDR2 SAAADI. The V gene lost 2 bases and the J gene lost 4 bases, with 17 bases spanning the gap. CDR3 length equals 16 residues.